This paragraph reports one T cell receptor (beta chain). What it binds is unknown. The entry originates in a study of CD8 T cells in ankylosing spondylitis. Study results and caveats: Matched ankylosing spondylitis synovial fluid reportedly showed significant enrichment of disease-linked clones.

V was clipped by 4 bases and J by 0 bases, with 5 bases between them. This CDR3 has 13 residues. Each TCR beta library was made by quantitative 5'-RACE that incorporated molecular barcodes. TCRdb re-analysed the 5' RACE reads in MiXCR, keeping a single row per CDR3 protein. The sample shows some 92,000 distinct CDR3 sequences, around 25% of them seen only once. The sequenced sample was blood, either unsorted or a sorted T cell fraction (not recorded which). The TCR sequence derives from a male donor with ankylosing spondylitis or in good health (not recorded which). V is TRBV12-3 or TRBV12-4 and J is TRBJ2-3; D gene uncertain. CDR3 nucleotide sequence: TGTGCCAGCAGTTCCTACAGCACAGATACGCAGTATTTT. Residues: CASSSYSTDTQYF.